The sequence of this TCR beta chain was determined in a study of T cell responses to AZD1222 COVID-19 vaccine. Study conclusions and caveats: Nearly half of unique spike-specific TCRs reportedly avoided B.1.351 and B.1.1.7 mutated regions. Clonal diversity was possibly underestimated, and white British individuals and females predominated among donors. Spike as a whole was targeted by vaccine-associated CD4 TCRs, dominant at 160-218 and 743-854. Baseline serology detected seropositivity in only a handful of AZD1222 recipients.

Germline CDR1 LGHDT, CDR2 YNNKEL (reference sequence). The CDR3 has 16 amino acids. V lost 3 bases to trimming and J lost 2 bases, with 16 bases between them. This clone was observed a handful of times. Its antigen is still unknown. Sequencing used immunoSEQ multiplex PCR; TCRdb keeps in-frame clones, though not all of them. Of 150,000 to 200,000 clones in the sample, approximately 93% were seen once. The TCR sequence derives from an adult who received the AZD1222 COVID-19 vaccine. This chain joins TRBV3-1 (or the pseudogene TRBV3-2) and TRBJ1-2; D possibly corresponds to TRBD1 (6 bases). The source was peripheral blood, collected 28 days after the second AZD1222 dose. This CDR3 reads CASSHLARTDNYGYTF. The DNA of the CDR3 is TGTGCCAGCAGCCACCTAGCGCGGACAGACAACTATGGCTACACCTTC.